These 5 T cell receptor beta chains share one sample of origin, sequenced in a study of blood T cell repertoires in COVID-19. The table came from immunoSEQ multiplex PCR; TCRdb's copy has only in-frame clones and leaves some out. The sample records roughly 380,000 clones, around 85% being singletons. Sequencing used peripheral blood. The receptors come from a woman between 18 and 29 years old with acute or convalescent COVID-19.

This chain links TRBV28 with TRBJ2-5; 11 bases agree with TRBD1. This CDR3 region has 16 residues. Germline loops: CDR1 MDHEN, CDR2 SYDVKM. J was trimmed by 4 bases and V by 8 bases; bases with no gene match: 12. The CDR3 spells CASSEAGTGGTETQYF. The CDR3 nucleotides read TGTGCCAGCTCCGAGGCCGGGACAGGGGGTACAGAGACCCAGTACTTC.

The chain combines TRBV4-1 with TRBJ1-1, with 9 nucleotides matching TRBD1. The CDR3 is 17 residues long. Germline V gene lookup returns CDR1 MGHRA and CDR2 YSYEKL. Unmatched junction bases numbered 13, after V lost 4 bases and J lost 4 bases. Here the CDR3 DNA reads TGCGCCAGCAGCCTACAAACCCGGACAGGGGAAGGCACTGAAGCTTTCTTT. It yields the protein CASSLQTRTGEGTEAFF.

The CDR3 nucleotides are TGCAGCGTGGTTACAGGTTTCTATGGCTACACCTTC. Translation gives CSVVTGFYGYTF. The V call is TRBV29-1, the J call TRBJ1-2, with a weak D call TRBD1 (5 bases). In germline, CDR1 is SQVTM, CDR2 ANQGSEA. The CDR3 consists of 12 residues. Trimming left V 6 bases short and J 4 bases short, with 12 bases between.

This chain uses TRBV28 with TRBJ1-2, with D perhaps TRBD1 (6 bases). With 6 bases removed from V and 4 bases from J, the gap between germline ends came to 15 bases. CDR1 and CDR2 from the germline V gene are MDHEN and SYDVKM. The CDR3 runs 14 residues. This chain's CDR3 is CASRGAGRGYGYTF. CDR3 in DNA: TGTGCCAGCAGGGGGGCGGGCCGGGGCTATGGCTACACCTTC.

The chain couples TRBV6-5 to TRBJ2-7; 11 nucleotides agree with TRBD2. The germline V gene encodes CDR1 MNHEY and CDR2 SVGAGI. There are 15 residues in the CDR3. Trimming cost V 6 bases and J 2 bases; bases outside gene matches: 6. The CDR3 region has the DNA TGTGCCAGCAGATTGGCGACTAGCGGGGCCTACGAGCAGTACTTC. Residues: CASRLATSGAYEQYF.